This T cell receptor (beta chain) was profiled in a study of blood T cells in healthy people across ages. This CDR3 contains 17 residues. The germline gives CDR1 MNHEY, CDR2 SVGAGI. A word on this clonotype: Its target is not known.

Points from the study as a whole: In older individuals, TCR beta diversity per million T cells was lower, falling roughly linearly with age. With donor CMV status unknown, expanded clonotype changes were possibly confounded.

The authors ran a second PCR of roughly 6 to 12 cycles using a sample-barcoded 5' primer and a J-beta primer mix. TCRdb reanalysed the 5' RACE reads using MiXCR and keeps one entry per CDR3 protein. The profile shows almost 550,000 distinct CDR3 sequences, about 25% of them singletons. The data also belong to a second study, concerning T cells of mothers and their children. From that second work: Extraction yielded RNA that went, in full, into cDNA synthesis at about 1.5 ug per 15 ul.

The sequencing sample was made of blood. The clonotype comes from a boy aged 5 to 17 in good health. This chain joins TRBV6-5 and TRBJ2-5, with TRBD2 identical over 11 bases. TRBJ2-1 explains the end of the DNA better; the J call may be wrong. This CDR3 reads CASSSGGGLAGHNEQFF. Here the CDR3 DNA reads TGTGCCAGCAGTTCAGGGGGAGGACTAGCGGGCCACAATGAGCAGTTCTTC.